Reported below is one TCR beta chain. TCRdb independently ran MiXCR on the 5' RACE reads; one entry per CDR3 protein. The sample shows tens of thousands of distinct CDR3 sequences, approximately 3.5% of them seen only once. This entry is derived from a study of neurological immune-mediated disorders. This clonotype was sampled from a woman aged 45 to 65 with multiple sclerosis. Sample: PBMCs.

The CDR3 region is CASSQAAGTGASPLHF. DNA for the CDR3: TGCGCCAGCAGCCAGGCTGCCGGGACAGGGGCCTCACCCCTCCACTTT. The V call is TRBV4-3, the J call TRBJ1-6, with 10 nucleotides matching TRBD1. V trimming: 3 bases; J trimming: 10 bases; junction bases outside the gene matches: 9. The germline V gene encodes CDR1 LGHNA and CDR2 YSLEER. There are 16 residues in the CDR3.